These 19 T cell receptor beta chains originate from one sample sequenced in a study of T cell changes during pregnancy in multiple sclerosis. The repertoire was sequenced with immunoSEQ multiplex PCR; TCRdb's copy has only in-frame clones and lacks some. The sample lists roughly 48,000 clones; over 75% were seen once. The sequencing used CD4+ T cells from peripheral blood mononuclear cells, collected in the second trimester of pregnancy. Source of these receptors: a female donor with multiple sclerosis, enrolled in a pregnancy study.

CDR3 amino acids: CSVVNSYEQYF. CDR3 bases: TGCAGCGTTGTAAACTCCTACGAGCAGTACTTC. This chain links TRBV29-1 with TRBJ2-7, with D hard to call. Germline CDR1 reads SQVTM; CDR2 reads ANQGSEA. Trimming cost V 4 bases and J 0 bases, with 4 bases left between them. This CDR3 comprises 11 residues.

The chain couples TRBV28 to TRBJ1-4; a possible D gene is TRBD1 (6 bases). The CDR3 is made up of 12 amino acids. The germline CDR1 and CDR2 sequences are MDHEN and SYDVKM. Trimming took 6 bases from V and 11 from J, leaving 13 bases between them. CDR3 coding DNA: TGTGCCAGCAGCACAGGGTTGGGGAAACTGTTTTTT. Its protein is CASSTGLGKLFF.

V and J are TRBV5-1 and TRBJ2-7, with D perhaps TRBD2 (5 bases). V was trimmed by 4 bases and J by 2 bases, leaving 16 bases between them. The CDR3 runs 15 residues. Germline CDR1 reads SGHRS; CDR2 reads YFSETQ. CDR3 in DNA: TGCGCCAGCAGCGGGGATGAGGGCTACACCTACGAGCAGTACTTC. Translation gives CASSGDEGYTYEQYF. Looking up the rest from reference TRBV5-1 and TRBJ2-7 gives the full variable domain: KAGVTQTPRYLIKTRGQQVTLSCSPISGHRSVSWYQQTPGQGLQFLFEYFSETQRNKGNFPGRFSGRQFSNSRSEMNVSTLELGDSALYLCASSGDEGYTYEQYFGPGTRLTVT.

The gene calls are TRBV6-6 and TRBJ2-7, with a possible D match to TRBD2 (6 bases). V lost 5 bases and J 6 bases, leaving 23 bases between the germline ends. Germline assignment: CDR1 MNHNY and CDR2 SVGAGI (reference sequence). The CDR3 sequence is 16 residues long. The CDR3 region has the DNA TGTGCCAGCAGTACGGACGGTAGCGGTGGAGGTTCCGAGCAGTACTTC. Protein product: CASSTDGSGGGSEQYF.

This clone has a handful of counts. The chain recombines TRBV5-1 with TRBJ1-1; D may be TRBD1 (5 bases). The ends were cut back, 3 bases at V and 1 base at J, with 13 bases in the middle. The CDR3 is made up of 15 amino acids. Per the germline V gene, CDR1 is SGHRS and CDR2 is YFSETQ. CDR3 region: CASSWGEGRNTEAFF. The CDR3 DNA reads as TGCGCCAGCAGCTGGGGGGAAGGAAGGAACACTGAAGCTTTCTTT.

The gene calls are TRBV6-5 and TRBJ2-6, with 8 bases that match TRBD1. This CDR3 comprises 15 residues. V lost 6 bases, J lost 3 bases, and 4 bases stayed unmatched. The germline gives CDR1 MNHEY, CDR2 SVGAGI. CDR3 sequence reads: CASSRTGYGANVLTF. CDR3 DNA sequence: TGTGCCAGCAGCCGGACAGGGTATGGGGCCAACGTCCTGACTTTC.

V gene TRBV5-1 combines with J gene TRBJ2-5; tentative D call: TRBD2 (6 bases). The CDR3 loop spans 15 amino acids. Germline V CDR1 and CDR2: SGHRS, YFSETQ. Trimming took 3 bases from V and 1 from J, leaving 13 bases between them. CDR3 loop: CASSSSQGGQETQYF. For the CDR3, the DNA is TGCGCCAGCAGCTCGTCCCAGGGAGGCCAAGAGACCCAGTACTTC. The full variable domain, completed using reference TRBV5-1 and TRBJ2-5, is KAGVTQTPRYLIKTRGQQVTLSCSPISGHRSVSWYQQTPGQGLQFLFEYFSETQRNKGNFPGRFSGRQFSNSRSEMNVSTLELGDSALYLCASSSSQGGQETQYFGPGTRLLVL.

V and J are TRBV5-4 and TRBJ1-4; 7 bases line up with TRBD1. The germline V gene encodes CDR1 SGHNT and CDR2 YYREEE (reference sequence). The CDR3 contains 14 residues. V trimming: 4 bases; J trimming: 4 bases; junction bases outside the gene matches: 4. This chain's CDR3 is CASSPGQHNEKLFF. DNA for the CDR3: TGTGCCAGCAGCCCGGGACAGCATAATGAAAAACTGTTTTTT. Full variable domain (outside the CDR3, taken from reference TRBV5-4 and TRBJ1-4): ETGVTQSPTHLIKTRGQQVTLRCSSQSGHNTVSWYQQALGQGPQFIFQYYREEENGRGNFPPRFSGLQFPNYSSELNVNALELDDSALYLCASSPGQHNEKLFFGSGTQLSVL.

The J gene is TRBJ2-1, the V gene TRBV2, with 13 bases identical to TRBD2. Germline assignment: CDR1 SNHLY and CDR2 FYNNEI. V shed 6 bases and J 3 bases; nucleotides not matched to a gene: 11. This CDR3 has 18 residues. CDR3 region: CASSLLAGGPVDYNEQFF. The CDR3 nucleotides read TGTGCCAGCAGCCTACTAGCGGGAGGGCCGGTTGACTACAATGAGCAGTTCTTC. Complete variable domain (other parts from reference TRBV2 and TRBJ2-1): EPEVTQTPSHQVTQMGQEVILRCVPISNHLYFYWYRQILGQKVEFLVSFYNNEISEKSEIFDDQFSVERPDGSNFTLKIRSTKLEDSAMYFCASSLLAGGPVDYNEQFFGPGTRLTVL.

The chain couples TRBV6-1 to TRBJ1-2, with D possibly matching TRBD1 (6 bases). Germline V lookup: CDR1 MNHNS, CDR2 SASEGT. The CDR3 totals 15 residues. V dropped 4 bases and J dropped 4 bases, with 16 bases sitting between them. The CDR3 coding sequence is TGTGCCAGCAGTGGCCAGGGGACGGTCACCTATGGCTACACCTTC. Amino acids: CASSGQGTVTYGYTF.

The genes are TRBV7-9 and TRBJ1-2; weak D call: TRBD1 (5 bases). Germline values: CDR1 SEHNR, CDR2 FQNEAQ (reference sequence). The V gene lost 0 bases and the J gene lost 2 bases, with 13 bases spanning the gap. This CDR3 is built from 16 residues. The CDR3 bases are TGTGCCAGCAGCTTAGCCAGTGGACGGGGGAACTATGGCTACACCTTC. Translating gives CASSLASGRGNYGYTF.

The table lists this clone with a count of one. The chain couples TRBV28 to TRBJ1-5; tentative D call: TRBD1 (6 bases). V was cut by 6 bases and J by 8 bases, with 14 bases left in between. The CDR3 has 13 amino acids. The V gene's germline CDR1 is MDHEN and CDR2 SYDVKM. This CDR3 is CASRAQGNEPQHF. The CDR3 nucleotides are TGTGCCAGCAGAGCACAGGGTAATGAGCCCCAGCATTTT.

The chain is built from TRBV7-2 and TRBJ1-1; 10 nucleotides match TRBD1. Germline lookup yields CDR1 SGHTA and CDR2 FQGNSA. The CDR3 runs to 19 residues. Trimming removed 5 bases from V and 1 base from J; junction bases left unmatched: 16. In DNA form, the CDR3 reads TGTGCCAGCAGCCCGGACCGGGACAGGGGACGTGGTGGGAACACTGAAGCTTTCTTT. Its protein is CASSPDRDRGRGGNTEAFF.

The chain combines TRBV9 with TRBJ2-7; 7 nucleotides agree with TRBD1. Per the germline V gene, CDR1 is SGDLS and CDR2 is YYNGEE. The CDR3 has 14 amino acids. The ends lost 4 bases at V and 2 bases at J; junction bases unmatched: 6. For the CDR3, the DNA is TGTGCCAGCAGCTCGACCGGGACAGCCTACGAGCAGTACTTC. Amino acid sequence: CASSSTGTAYEQYF.

This clone came up a few times. The chain has TRBV20-1 and TRBJ2-5, with D uncertain. The CDR3 contains 10 residues. V lost 3 bases and J lost 5, with 4 bases in between. The germline CDR1 and CDR2 sequences are DFQATT and SNEGSKA (reference sequence). As DNA, the CDR3 is TGCAGTGCTAGTGAGGAGACCCAGTACTTC. This sequence encodes CSASEETQYF.

This clone was seen once. V gene TRBV30 combines with J gene TRBJ2-2; D perhaps matches TRBD1 (5 bases). CDR1 GTSNPN and CDR2 SVGIG come from the germline V gene (reference sequence). The CDR3 runs 13 residues. V lost 8 bases and J 3 bases, leaving 13 bases between the germline ends. CDR3 loop: CATKRGYTGELFF. For the CDR3, the DNA is TGTGCCACTAAAAGGGGTTACACCGGGGAGCTGTTTTTT. Full variable domain (rest looked up from reference TRBV30 and TRBJ2-2): SQTIHQWPATLVQPVGSPLSLECTVEGTSNPNLYWYRQAAGRGLQLLFYSVGIGQISSEVPQNLSASRPQDRQFILSSKKLLLSDSGFYLCATKRGYTGELFFGEGSRLTVL.

This rearrangement joins TRBV28 to TRBJ1-5, with TRBD1 matching 7 bases. Germline V gene sequence: CDR1 MDHEN, CDR2 SYDVKM. This CDR3 contains 14 residues. J lost 3 bases, V lost 3 bases, and 2 bases had no gene match. CDR3 nucleotides: TGTGCCAGCAGTTTGGGACAGTACAATCAGCCCCAGCATTTT. As protein: CASSLGQYNQPQHF.

This rearrangement joins TRBV27 to TRBJ1-2, with D possibly matching TRBD1 (6 bases). The CDR3 contains 16 residues. Trimming stripped 3 bases from V and 8 bases from J, with 22 bases between. Germline CDR1 reads MNHEY; CDR2 reads SMNVEV (reference sequence). The CDR3 DNA reads as TGTGCCAGCAGTTTGGGGGCGCTTTCCCGCTTCCAGGGCTACACCTTC. Protein sequence: CASSLGALSRFQGYTF.

This chain joins TRBV14 and TRBJ2-3; weak D call: TRBD2 (6 bases). Germline assignment: CDR1 SGHDN and CDR2 FVKESK. V lost 8 bases and J lost 3, with 18 bases in between. This CDR3 has 15 amino acids. CDR3 residues: CASSRRAGMTDTQYF. CDR3 bases: TGTGCCAGCTCCCGTCGGGCGGGAATGACAGATACGCAGTATTTT.